The T cell receptor beta chain under discussion was sequenced for a study of T cell repertoires in ileal Crohn's disease. Study summary: Thiopurines (about ten) or anti-TNF agents (approximately 20) were given postoperatively to about half.

With V trimmed by 0 bases and J by 8 bases, 7 bases remained unmatched. CDR3 length: 14 amino acids. Germline CDR1 is SGDLS and CDR2 is YYNGEE. To note about this clone: No antigen is known for it.

Broader study findings: Compared with non-smokers, active smokers at surgery showed more clonal expansions.

Sequencing used immunoSEQ multiplex PCR; TCRdb keeps in-frame clones, though not all of them. The sample lists about 6,000 clones, approximately 85% occurring once. What was sequenced was ileal tissue. The V gene is TRBV9, the J gene TRBJ1-1; TRBD1 aligns across 7 bases. This receptor was identified in an adult with Crohn's disease. CDR3 nucleotide sequence: TGTGCCAGCAGCGTAGGTACGACAGGGCACGAAGCTTTCTTT. It translates to CASSVGTTGHEAFF.